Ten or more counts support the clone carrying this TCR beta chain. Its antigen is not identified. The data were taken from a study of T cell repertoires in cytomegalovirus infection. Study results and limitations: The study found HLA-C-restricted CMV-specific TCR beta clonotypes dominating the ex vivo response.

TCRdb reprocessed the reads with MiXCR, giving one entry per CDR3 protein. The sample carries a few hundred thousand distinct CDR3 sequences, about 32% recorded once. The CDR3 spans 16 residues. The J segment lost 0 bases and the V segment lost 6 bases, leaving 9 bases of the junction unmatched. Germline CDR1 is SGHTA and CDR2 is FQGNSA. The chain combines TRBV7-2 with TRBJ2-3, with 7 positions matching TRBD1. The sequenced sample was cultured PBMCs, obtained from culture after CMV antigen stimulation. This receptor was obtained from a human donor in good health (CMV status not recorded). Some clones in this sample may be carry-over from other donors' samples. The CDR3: CASSLTGSQSTDTQYF. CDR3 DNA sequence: TGTGCCAGCAGTTTGACAGGGAGCCAAAGCACAGATACGCAGTATTTT.